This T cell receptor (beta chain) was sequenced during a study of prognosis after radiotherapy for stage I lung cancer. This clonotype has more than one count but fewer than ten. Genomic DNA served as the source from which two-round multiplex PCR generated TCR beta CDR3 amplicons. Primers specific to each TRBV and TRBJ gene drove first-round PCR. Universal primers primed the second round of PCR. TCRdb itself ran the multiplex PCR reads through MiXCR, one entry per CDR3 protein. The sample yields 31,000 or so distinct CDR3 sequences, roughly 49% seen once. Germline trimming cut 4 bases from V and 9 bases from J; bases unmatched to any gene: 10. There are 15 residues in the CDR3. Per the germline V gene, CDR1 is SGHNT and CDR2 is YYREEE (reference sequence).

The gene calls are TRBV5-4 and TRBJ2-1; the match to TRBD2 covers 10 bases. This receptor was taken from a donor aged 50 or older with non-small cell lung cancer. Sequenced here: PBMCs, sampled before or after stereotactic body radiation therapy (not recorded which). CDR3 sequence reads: CASSLPAGGPREQFF. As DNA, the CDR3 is TGTGCCAGCAGCCTTCCAGCGGGAGGGCCGCGTGAGCAGTTCTTC.